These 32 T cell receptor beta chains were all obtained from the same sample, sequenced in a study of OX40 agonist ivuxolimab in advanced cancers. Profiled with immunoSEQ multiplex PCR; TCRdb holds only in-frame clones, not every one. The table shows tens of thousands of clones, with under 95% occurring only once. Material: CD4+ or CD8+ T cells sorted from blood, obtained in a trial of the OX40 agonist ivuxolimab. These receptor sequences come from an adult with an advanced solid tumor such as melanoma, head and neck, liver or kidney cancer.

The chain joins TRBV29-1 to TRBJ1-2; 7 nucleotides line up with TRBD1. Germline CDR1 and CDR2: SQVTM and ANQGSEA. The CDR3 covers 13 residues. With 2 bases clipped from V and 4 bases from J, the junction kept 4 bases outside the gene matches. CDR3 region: CSVETGEGYGYTF. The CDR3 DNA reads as TGCAGCGTTGAAACAGGGGAGGGCTATGGCTACACCTTC.

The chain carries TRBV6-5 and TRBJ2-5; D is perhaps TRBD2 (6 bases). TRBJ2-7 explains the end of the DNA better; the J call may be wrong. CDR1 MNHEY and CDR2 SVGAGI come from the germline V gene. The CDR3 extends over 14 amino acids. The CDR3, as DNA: TGTGCCAGCAGTGACGGGACTGGGGGCTACGAGCAGTACTTC. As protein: CASSDGTGGYEQYF.

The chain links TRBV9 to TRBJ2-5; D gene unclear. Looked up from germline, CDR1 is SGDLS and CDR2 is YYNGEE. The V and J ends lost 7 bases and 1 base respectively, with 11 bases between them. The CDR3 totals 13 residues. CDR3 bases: TGTGCCAGCGGCCTTGGCACCCAAGAGACCCAGTACTTC. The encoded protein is CASGLGTQETQYF. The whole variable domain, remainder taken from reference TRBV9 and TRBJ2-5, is DSGVTQTPKHLITATGQRVTLRCSPRSGDLSVYWYQQSLDQGLQFLIQYYNGEERAKGNILERFSAQQFPDLHSELNLSSLELGDSALYFCASGLGTQETQYFGPGTRLLVL.

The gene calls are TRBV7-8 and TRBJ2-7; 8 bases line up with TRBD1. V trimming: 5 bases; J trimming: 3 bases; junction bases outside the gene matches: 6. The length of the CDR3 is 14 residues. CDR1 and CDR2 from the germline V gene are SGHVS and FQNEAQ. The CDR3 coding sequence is TGTGCCAGCAGCCCCCAGGGGGCGGGCTACGAGCAGTACTTC. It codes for CASSPQGAGYEQYF.

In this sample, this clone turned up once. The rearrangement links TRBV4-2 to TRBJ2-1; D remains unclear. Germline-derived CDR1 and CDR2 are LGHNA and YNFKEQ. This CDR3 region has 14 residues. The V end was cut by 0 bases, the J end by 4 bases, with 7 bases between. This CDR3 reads CASSQDLGYNEQFF. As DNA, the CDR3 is TGTGCCAGCAGCCAAGATCTAGGTTACAATGAGCAGTTCTTC.

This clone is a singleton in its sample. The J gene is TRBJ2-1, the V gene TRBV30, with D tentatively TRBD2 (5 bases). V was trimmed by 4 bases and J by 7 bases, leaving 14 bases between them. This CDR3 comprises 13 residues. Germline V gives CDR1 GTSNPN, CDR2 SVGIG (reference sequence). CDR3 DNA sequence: TGTGCCTGGAAAGGCGGGCCGGGGAATGAGCAGTTCTTC. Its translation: CAWKGGPGNEQFF.

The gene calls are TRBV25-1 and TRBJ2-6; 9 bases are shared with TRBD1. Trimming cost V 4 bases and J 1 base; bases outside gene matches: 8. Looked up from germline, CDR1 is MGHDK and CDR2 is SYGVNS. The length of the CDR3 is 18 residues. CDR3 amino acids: CASSASGTGLSGANVLTF. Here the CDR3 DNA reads TGTGCCAGCAGTGCCTCCGGGACAGGGCTTTCTGGGGCCAACGTCCTGACTTTC.

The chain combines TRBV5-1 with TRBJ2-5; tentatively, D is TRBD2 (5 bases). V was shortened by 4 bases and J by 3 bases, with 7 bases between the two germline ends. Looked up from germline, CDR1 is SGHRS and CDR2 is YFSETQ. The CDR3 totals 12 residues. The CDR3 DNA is TGCGCCAGCAGCCCGGAGGAAGAGACCCAGTACTTC. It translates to CASSPEEETQYF. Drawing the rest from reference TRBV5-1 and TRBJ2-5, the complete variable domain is KAGVTQTPRYLIKTRGQQVTLSCSPISGHRSVSWYQQTPGQGLQFLFEYFSETQRNKGNFPGRFSGRQFSNSRSEMNVSTLELGDSALYLCASSPEEETQYFGPGTRLLVL.

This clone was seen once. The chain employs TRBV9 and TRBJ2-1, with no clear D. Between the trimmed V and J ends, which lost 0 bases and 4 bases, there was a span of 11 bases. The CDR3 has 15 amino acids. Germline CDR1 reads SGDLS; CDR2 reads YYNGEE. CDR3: CASSVAAVAYNEQFF. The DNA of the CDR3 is TGTGCCAGCAGCGTAGCGGCCGTGGCATACAATGAGCAGTTCTTC.

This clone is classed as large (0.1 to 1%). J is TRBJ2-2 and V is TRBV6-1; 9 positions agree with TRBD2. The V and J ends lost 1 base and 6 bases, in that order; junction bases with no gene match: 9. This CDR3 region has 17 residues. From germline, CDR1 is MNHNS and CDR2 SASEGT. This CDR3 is CASSEGVGAGGPGELFF. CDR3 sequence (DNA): TGTGCCAGCAGTGAAGGGGTGGGAGCGGGAGGTCCCGGGGAGCTGTTTTTT.

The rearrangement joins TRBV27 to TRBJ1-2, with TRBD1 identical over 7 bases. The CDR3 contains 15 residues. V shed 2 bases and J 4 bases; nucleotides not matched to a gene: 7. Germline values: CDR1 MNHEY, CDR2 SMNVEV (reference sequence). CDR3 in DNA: TGTGCCAGCAGTTTAGGTTGGGACAGCTCCTATGGCTACACCTTC. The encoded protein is CASSLGWDSSYGYTF.

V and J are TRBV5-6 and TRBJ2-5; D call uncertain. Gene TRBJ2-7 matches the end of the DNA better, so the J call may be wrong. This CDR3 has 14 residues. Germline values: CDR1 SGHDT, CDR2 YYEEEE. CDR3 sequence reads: CASSLGRSSYEQYF. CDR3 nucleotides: TGTGCCAGCAGCTTAGGCAGGAGCTCCTACGAGCAGTACTTC.

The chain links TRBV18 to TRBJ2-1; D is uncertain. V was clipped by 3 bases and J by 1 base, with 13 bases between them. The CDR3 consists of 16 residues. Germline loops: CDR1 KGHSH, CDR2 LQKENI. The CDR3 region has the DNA TGTGCCAGCTCACCTACGTCTCTCGGTTCCTACAATGAGCAGTTCTTC. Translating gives CASSPTSLGSYNEQFF.

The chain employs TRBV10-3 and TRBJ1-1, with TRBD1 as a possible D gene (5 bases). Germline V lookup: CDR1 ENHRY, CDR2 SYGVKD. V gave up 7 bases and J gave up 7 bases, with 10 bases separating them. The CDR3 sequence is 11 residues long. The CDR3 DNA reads TGTGCCATCATGGGGGGGAATGAAGCTTTCTTT. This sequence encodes CAIMGGNEAFF.

CDR3 sequence (DNA): TGTGCCTGTTGGGGGGCCAACACCGGGGAGCTGTTTTTT. The encoded protein is CACWGANTGELFF. This chain uses TRBV30 with TRBJ2-2; D possibly uses TRBD1 or TRBD2 (6 bases each). Germline assignment: CDR1 GTSNPN and CDR2 SVGIG (reference sequence). CDR3 length equals 13 residues. The ends were cut back, 6 bases at V and 2 bases at J, with 10 bases in the middle.

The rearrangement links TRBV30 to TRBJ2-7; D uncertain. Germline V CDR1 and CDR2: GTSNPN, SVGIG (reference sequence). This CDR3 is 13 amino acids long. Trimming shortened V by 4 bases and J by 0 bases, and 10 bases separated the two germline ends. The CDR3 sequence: CAWTEDTSYEQYF. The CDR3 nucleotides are TGTGCCTGGACCGAGGATACCTCCTACGAGCAGTACTTC.

The CDR3 sequence is CASSQTGNGNTIYF. In nucleotides, the CDR3 is TGTGCCAGCAGCCAAACAGGGAACGGAAACACCATATATTTT. This chain links TRBV27 with TRBJ1-3; D is perhaps TRBD1 (6 bases). Germline lookup yields CDR1 MNHEY and CDR2 SMNVEV (reference sequence). V was trimmed by 6 bases and J by 4 bases, leaving 13 bases between them. The CDR3 loop spans 14 amino acids.

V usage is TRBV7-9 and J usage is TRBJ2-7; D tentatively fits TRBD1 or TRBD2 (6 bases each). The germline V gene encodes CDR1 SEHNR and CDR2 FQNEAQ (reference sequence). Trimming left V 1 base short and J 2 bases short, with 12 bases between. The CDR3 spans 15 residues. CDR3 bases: TGTGCCAGCAGCTTAGGATCGGGGGCGCCCTACGAGCAGTACTTC. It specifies CASSLGSGAPYEQYF.

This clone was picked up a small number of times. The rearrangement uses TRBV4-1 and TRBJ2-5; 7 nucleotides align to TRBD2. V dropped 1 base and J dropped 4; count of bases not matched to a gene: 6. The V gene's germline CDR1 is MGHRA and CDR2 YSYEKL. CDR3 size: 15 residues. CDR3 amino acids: CASSQGPTSRETQYF. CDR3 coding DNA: TGCGCCAGCAGCCAAGGCCCGACTAGCAGAGAGACCCAGTACTTC.

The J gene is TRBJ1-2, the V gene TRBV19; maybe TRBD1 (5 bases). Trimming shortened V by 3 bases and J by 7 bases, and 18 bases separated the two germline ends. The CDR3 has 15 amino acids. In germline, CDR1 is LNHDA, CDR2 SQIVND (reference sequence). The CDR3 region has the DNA TGTGCCAGTAGTATTTCCGGTCGGGACTTGGCTGGCTACACCTTC. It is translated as CASSISGRDLAGYTF.

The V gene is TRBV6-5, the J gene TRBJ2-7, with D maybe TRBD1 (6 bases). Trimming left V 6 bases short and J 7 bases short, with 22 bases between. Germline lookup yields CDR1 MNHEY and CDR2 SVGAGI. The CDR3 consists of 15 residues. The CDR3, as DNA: TGTGCCAGCAGCCCAATACCGCAGGGGAGAGGGGAGCAGTACTTC. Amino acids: CASSPIPQGRGEQYF.

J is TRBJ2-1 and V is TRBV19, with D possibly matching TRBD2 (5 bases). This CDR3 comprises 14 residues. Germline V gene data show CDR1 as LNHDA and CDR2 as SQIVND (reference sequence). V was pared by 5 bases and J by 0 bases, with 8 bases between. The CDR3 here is CASSLSGSYNEQFF. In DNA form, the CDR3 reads TGTGCCAGTAGTCTCAGCGGCTCCTACAATGAGCAGTTCTTC.

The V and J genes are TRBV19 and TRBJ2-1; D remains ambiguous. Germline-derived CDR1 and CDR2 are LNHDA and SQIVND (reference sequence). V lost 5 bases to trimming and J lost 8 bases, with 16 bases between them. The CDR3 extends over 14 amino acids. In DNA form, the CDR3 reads TGTGCCAGTAGTGTCGGAATGGGTTGGTATGAGCAGTTCTTC. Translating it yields CASSVGMGWYEQFF.

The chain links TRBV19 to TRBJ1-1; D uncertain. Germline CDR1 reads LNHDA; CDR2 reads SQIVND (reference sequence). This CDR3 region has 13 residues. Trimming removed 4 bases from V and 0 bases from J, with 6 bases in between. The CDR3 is CASSSRMNTEAFF. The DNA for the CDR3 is TGTGCCAGTAGTAGCAGAATGAACACTGAAGCTTTCTTT.

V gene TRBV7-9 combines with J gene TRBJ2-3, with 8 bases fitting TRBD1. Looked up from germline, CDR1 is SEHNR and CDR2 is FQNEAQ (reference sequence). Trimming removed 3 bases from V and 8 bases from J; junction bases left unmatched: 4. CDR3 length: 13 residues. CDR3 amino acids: CASSFDRGGTQYF. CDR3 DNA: TGTGCCAGCAGCTTCGACAGGGGTGGTACGCAGTATTTT.

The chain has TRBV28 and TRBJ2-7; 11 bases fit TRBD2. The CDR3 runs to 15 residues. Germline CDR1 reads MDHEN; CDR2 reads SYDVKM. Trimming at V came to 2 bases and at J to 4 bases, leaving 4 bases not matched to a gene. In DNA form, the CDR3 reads TGTGCCAGCAGTTTAAGGGTAGCGGGAGGGTACGAGCAGTACTTC. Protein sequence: CASSLRVAGGYEQYF.

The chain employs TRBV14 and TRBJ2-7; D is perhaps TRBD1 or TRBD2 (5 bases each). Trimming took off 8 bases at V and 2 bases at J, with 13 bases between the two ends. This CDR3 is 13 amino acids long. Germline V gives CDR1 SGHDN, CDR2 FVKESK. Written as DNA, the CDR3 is TGTGCCAGCTGGGACGGAAGGACCTACGAGCAGTACTTC. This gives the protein CASWDGRTYEQYF.

For the CDR3, the DNA is TGTGCCAGCAGTGAAGCGTTAGCCGGATACAATGAGCAGTTCTTC. It yields the protein CASSEALAGYNEQFF. The rearrangement joins TRBV6-1 to TRBJ2-1; no clear D gene. V was shortened by 0 bases and J by 4 bases, with 10 bases between the two germline ends. Germline assignment: CDR1 MNHNS and CDR2 SASEGT. CDR3 length: 15 residues.

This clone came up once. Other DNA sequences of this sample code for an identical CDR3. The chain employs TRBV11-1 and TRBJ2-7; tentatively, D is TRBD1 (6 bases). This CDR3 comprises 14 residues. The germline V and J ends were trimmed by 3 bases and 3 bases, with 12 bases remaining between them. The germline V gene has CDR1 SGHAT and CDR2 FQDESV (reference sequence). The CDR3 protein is CASSFSQGSYEQYF. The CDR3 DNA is TGTGCCAGCAGCTTCTCACAGGGAAGCTACGAGCAGTACTTC.

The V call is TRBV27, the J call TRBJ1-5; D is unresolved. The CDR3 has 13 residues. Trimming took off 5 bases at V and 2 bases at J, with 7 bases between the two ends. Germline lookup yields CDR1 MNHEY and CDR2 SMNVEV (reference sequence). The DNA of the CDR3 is TGTGCCAGCAGTCTCTTGGGCAATCAGCCCCAGCATTTT. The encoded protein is CASSLLGNQPQHF.

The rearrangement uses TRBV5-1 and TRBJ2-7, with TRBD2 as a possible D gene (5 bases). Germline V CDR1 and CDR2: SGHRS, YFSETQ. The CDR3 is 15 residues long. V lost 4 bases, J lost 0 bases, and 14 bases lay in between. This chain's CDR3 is CASSPFSGSSYEQYF. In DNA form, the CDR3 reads TGCGCCAGCAGCCCCTTTAGTGGGAGCTCCTACGAGCAGTACTTC. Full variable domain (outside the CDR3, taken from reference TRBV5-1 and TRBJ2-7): KAGVTQTPRYLIKTRGQQVTLSCSPISGHRSVSWYQQTPGQGLQFLFEYFSETQRNKGNFPGRFSGRQFSNSRSEMNVSTLELGDSALYLCASSPFSGSSYEQYFGPGTRLTVT.

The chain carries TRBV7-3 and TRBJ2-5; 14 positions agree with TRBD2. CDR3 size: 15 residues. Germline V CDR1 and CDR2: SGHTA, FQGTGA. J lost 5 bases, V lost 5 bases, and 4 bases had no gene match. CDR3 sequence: CASSPGLAGVETQYF. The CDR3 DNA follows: TGTGCCAGCAGCCCGGGACTAGCGGGAGTTGAGACCCAGTACTTC. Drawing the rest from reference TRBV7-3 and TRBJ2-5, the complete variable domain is GAGVSQTPSNKVTEKGKYVELRCDPISGHTALYWYRQSLGQGPEFLIYFQGTGAADDSGLPNDRFFAVRPEGSVSTLKIQRTERGDSAVYLCASSPGLAGVETQYFGPGTRLLVL.